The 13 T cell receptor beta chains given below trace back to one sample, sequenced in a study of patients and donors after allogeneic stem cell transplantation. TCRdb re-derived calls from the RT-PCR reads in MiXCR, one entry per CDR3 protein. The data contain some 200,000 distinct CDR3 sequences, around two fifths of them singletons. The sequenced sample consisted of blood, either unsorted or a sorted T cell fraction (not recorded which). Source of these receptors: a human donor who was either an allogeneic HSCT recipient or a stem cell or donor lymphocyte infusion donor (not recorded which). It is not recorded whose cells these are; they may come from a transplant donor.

The CDR3 region has the DNA TGCGCCAGCAGCCAAGCCCTAGGGGGAGAATGGTGGAATGAGCAGTTCTTC. This translates into CASSQALGGEWWNEQFF. This rearrangement joins TRBV4-1 to TRBJ2-1, with D tentatively TRBD1 (6 bases). Germline V gene lookup returns CDR1 MGHRA and CDR2 YSYEKL. The CDR3 totals 17 residues. The ends were cut back, 1 base at V and 7 bases at J, with 20 bases in the middle.

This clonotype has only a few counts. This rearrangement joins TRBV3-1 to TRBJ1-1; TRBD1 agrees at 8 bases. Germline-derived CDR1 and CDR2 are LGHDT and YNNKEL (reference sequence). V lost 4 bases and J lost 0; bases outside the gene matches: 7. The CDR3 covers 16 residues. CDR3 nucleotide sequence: TGTGCCAGCAGCCTTGACCCGACAGGGGTGAACACTGAAGCTTTCTTT. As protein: CASSLDPTGVNTEAFF.

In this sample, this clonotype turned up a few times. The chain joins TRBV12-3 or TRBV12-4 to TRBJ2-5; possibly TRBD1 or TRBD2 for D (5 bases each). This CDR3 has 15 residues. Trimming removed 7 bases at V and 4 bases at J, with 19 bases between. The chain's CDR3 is CASTRDPGGGETQYF. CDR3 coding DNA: TGTGCCAGCACCCGGGACCCCGGAGGTGGAGAGACCCAGTACTTC.

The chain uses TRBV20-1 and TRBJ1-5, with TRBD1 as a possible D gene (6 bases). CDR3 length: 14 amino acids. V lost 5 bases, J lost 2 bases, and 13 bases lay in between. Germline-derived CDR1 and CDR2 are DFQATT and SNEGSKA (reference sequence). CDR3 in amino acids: CSAGGQPGNQPQHF. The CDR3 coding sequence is TGCAGTGCTGGGGGGCAGCCGGGCAATCAGCCCCAGCATTTT.

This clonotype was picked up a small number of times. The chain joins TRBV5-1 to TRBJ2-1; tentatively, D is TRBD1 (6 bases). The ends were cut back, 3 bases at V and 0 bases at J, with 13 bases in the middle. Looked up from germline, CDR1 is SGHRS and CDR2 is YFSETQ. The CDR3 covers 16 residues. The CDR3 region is CASSSHPTGSYNEQFF. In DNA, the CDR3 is TGCGCCAGCAGCTCCCACCCGACAGGCTCCTACAATGAGCAGTTCTTC.

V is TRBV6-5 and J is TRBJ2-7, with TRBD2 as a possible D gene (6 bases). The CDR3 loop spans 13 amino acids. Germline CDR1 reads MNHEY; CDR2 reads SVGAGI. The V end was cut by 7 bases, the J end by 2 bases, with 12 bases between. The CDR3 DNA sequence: TGTGCCAGCACCCACGGGGGAGCCTACGAGCAGTACTTC. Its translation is CASTHGGAYEQYF.

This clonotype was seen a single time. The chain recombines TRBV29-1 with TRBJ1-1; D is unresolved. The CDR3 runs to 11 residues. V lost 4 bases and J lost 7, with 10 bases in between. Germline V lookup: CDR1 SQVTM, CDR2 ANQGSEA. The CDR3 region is CSVGLLDEAFF. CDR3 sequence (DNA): TGCAGCGTTGGTCTCCTAGATGAAGCTTTCTTT.

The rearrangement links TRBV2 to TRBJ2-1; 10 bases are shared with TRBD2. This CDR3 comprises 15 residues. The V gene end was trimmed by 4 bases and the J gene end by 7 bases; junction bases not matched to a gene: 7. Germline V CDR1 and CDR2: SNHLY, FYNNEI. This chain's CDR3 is CASSGASGSLNEQFF. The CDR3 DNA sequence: TGTGCCAGCAGTGGGGCTAGCGGGAGTTTGAATGAGCAGTTCTTC.

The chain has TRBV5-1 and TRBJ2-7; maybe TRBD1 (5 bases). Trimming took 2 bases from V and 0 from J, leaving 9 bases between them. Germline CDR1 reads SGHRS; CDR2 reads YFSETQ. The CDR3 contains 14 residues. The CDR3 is CASSLLTVSYEQYF. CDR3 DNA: TGCGCCAGCAGCTTACTGACAGTCTCCTACGAGCAGTACTTC.

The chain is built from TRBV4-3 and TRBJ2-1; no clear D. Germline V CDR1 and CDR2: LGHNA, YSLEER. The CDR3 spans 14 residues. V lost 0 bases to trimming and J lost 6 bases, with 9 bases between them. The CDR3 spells CASSQDPAANEQFF. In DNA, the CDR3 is TGCGCCAGCAGCCAAGACCCCGCGGCCAATGAGCAGTTCTTC.

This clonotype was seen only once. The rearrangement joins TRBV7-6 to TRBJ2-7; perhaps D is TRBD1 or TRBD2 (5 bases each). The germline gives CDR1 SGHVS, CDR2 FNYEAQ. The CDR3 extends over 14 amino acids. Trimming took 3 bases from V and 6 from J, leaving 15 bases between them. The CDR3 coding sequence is TGTGCCAGCAGCTTTCCGGGACCCAACCTCGAGCAGTACTTC. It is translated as CASSFPGPNLEQYF.

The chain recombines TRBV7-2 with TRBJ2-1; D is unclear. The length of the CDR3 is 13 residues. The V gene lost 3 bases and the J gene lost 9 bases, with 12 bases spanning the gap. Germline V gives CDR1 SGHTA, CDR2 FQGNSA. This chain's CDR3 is CASSLLASGEQFF. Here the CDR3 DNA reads TGTGCCAGCAGCTTGTTGGCCTCGGGTGAGCAGTTCTTC.

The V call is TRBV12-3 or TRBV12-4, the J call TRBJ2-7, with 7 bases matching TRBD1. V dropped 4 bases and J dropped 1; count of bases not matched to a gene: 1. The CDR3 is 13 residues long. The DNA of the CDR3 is TGTGCCAGCAGTTACAGGGGATCCTACGAGCAGTACTTC. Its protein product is CASSYRGSYEQYF.